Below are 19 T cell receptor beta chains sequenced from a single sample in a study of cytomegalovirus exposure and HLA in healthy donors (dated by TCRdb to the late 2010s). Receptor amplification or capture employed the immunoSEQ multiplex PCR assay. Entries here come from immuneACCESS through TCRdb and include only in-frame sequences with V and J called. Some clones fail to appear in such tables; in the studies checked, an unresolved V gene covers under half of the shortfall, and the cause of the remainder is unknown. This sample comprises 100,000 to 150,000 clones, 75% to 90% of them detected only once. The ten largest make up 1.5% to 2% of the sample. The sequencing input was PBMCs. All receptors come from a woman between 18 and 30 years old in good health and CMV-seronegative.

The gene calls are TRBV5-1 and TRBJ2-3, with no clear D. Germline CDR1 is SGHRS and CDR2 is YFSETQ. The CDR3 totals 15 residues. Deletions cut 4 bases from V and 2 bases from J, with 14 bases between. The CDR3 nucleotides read TGCGCCAGCAGCGGTAGGCCGGGTCCCACAGATACGCAGTATTTT. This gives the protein CASSGRPGPTDTQYF.

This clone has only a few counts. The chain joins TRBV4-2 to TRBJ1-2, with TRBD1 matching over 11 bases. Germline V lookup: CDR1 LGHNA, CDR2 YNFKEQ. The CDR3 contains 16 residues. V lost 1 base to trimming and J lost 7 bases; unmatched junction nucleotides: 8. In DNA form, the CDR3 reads TGTGCCAGCAGCCAAGGGGACGGGACAGGGGGTTTTGGCTACACCTTC. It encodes CASSQGDGTGGFGYTF.

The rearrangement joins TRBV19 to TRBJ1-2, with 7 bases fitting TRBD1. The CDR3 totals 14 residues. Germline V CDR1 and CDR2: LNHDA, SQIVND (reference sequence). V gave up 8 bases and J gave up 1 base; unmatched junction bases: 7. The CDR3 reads CASGIRDSNYGYTF. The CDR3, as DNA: TGTGCCAGTGGCATCCGGGACAGTAACTATGGCTACACCTTC.

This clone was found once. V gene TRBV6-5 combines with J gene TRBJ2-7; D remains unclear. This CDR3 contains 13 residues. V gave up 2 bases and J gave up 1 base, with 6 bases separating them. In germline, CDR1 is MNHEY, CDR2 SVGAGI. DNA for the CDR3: TGTGCCAGCAGTTACACAGATTCCTACGAGCAGTACTTC. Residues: CASSYTDSYEQYF.

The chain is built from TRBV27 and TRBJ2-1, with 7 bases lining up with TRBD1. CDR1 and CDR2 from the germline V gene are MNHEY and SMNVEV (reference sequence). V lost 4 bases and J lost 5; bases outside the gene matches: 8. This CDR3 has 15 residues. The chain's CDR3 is CASSSTGQENNEQFF. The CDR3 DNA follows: TGTGCCAGCAGTTCCACAGGACAGGAGAACAATGAGCAGTTCTTC.

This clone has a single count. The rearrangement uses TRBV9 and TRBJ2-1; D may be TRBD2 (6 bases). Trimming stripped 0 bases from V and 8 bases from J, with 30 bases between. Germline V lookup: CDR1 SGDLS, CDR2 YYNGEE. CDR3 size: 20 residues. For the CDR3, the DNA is TGTGCCAGCAGCGTAGACCCCACCCGTCGTTTCCGGGCGGGATCGGATGAGCAGTTCTTC. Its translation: CASSVDPTRRFRAGSDEQFF.

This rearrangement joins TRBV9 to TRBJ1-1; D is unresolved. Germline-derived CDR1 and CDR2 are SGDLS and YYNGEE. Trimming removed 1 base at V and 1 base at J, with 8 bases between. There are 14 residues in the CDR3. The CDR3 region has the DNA TGTGCCAGCAGCGTAACCGCAGAGAACACTGAAGCTTTCTTT. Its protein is CASSVTAENTEAFF.

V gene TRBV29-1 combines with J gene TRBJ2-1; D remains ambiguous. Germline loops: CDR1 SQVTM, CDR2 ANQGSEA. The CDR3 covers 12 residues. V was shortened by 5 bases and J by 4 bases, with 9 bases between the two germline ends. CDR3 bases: TGCAGCGTTACCGGGTCGTACAATGAGCAGTTCTTC. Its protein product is CSVTGSYNEQFF.

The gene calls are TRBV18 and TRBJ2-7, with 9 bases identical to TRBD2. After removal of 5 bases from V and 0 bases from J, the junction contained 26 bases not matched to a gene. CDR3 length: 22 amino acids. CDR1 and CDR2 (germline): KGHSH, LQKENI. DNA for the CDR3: TGTGCCAGCTCATCTCGCGTGGCCCTTTTGGGCCCTCTAGCGGGGACCTCCTACGAGCAGTACTTC. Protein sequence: CASSSRVALLGPLAGTSYEQYF.

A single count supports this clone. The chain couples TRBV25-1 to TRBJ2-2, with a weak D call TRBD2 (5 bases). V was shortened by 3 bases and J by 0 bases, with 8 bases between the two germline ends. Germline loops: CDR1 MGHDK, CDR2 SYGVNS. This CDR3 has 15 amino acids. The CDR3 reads CASSDTGTNTGELFF. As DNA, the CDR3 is TGTGCCAGCAGTGATACCGGGACGAACACCGGGGAGCTGTTTTTT.

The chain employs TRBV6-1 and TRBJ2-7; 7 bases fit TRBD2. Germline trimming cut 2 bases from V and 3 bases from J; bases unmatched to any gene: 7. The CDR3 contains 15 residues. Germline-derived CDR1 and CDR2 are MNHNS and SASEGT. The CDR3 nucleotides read TGTGCCAGCAGTGAATGGGAGGGGTCTTACTACGAGCAGTACTTC. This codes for CASSEWEGSYYEQYF.

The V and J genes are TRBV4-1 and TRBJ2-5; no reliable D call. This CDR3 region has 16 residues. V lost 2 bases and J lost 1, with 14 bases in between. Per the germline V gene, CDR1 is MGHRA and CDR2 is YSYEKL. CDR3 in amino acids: CASSQSSHLVQETQYF. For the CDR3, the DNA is TGCGCCAGCAGCCAATCCAGTCACCTCGTCCAAGAGACCCAGTACTTC.

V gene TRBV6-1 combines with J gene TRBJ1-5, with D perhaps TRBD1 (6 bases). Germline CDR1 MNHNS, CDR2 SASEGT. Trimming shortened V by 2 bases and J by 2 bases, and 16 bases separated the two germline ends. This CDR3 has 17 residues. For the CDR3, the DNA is TGTGCCAGCAGTGAAATAACAGGGTACGATGGCAATCAGCCCCAGCATTTT. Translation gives CASSEITGYDGNQPQHF.

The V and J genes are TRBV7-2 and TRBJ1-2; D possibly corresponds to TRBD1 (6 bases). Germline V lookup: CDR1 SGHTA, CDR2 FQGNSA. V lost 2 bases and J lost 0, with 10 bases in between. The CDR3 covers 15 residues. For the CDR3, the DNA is TGTGCCAGCAGCTTATTAGGACAGCCTAACTATGGCTACACCTTC. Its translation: CASSLLGQPNYGYTF.

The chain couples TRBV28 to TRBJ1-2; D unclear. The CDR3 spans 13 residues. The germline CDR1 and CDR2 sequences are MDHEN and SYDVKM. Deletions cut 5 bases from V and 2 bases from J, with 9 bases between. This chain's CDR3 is CASSPTVNYGYTF. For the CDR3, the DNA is TGTGCCAGCAGTCCTACAGTGAACTATGGCTACACCTTC.

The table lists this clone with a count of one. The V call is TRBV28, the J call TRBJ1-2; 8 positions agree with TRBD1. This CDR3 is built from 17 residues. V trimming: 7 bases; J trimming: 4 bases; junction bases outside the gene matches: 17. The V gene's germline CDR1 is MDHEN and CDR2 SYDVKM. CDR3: CASTLTPGQGAIYGYTF. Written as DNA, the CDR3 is TGTGCCAGCACCCTAACCCCCGGACAGGGAGCGATCTATGGCTACACCTTC.

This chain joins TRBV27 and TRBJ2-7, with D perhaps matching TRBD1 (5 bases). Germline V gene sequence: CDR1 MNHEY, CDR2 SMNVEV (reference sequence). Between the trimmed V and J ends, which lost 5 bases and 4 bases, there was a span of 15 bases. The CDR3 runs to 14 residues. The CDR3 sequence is CASSNIATDYEQYF. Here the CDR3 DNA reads TGTGCCAGCAGTAATATCGCGACAGATTACGAGCAGTACTTC.

The CDR3 loop reads CSVAPRGPYNEQFF. The DNA of the CDR3 is TGCAGCGTTGCCCCCAGGGGTCCCTACAATGAGCAGTTCTTC. V and J are TRBV29-1 and TRBJ2-1, with a tentative D call TRBD1 (6 bases). Deletions cut 4 bases from V and 2 bases from J, with 12 bases between. Germline CDR1 reads SQVTM; CDR2 reads ANQGSEA. The CDR3 consists of 14 residues.

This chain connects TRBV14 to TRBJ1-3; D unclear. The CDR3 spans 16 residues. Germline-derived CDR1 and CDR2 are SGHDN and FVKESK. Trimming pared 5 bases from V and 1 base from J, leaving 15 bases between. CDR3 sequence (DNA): TGTGCCAGCAGCGAGACCCGGTGGAGATCTGGAAACACCATATATTTT. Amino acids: CASSETRWRSGNTIYF.